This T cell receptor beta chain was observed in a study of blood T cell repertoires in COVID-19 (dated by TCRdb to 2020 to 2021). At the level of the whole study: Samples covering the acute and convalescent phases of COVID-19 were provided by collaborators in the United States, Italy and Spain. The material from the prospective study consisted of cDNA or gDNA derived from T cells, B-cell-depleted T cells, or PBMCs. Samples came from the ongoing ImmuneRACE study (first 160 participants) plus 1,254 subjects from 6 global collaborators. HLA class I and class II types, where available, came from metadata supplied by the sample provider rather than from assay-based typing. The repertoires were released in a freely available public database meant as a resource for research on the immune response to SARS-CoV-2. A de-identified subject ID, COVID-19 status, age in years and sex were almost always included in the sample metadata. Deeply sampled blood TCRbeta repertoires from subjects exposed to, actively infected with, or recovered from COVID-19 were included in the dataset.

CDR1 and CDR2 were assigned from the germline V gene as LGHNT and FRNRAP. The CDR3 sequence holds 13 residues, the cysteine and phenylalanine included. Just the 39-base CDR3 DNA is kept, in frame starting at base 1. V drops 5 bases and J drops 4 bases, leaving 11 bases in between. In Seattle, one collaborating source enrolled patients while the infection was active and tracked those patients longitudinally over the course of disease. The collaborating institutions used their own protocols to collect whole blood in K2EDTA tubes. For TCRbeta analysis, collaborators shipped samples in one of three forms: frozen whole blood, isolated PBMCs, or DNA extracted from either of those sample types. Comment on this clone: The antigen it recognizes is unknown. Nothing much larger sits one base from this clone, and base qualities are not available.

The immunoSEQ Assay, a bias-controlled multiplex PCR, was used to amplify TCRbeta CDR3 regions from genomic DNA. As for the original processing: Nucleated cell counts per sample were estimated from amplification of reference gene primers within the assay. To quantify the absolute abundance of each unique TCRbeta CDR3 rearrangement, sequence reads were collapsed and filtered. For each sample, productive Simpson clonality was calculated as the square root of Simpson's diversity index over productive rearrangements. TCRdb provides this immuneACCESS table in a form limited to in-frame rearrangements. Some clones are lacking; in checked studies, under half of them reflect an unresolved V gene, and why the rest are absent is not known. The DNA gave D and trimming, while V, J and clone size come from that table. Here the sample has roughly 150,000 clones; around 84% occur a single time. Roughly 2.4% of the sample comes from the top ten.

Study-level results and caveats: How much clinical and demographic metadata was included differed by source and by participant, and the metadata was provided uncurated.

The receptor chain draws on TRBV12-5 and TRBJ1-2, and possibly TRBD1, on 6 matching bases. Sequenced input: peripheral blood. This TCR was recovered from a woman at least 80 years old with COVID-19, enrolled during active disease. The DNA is TGTGCTAGTGGTAAGGACAGCACCTATGGCTACACCTTC. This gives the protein CASGKDSTYGYTF. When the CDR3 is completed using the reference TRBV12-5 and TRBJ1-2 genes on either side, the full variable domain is DARVTQTPRHKVTEMGQEVTMRCQPILGHNTVFWYRQTMMQGLELLAYFRNRAPLDDSGMPKDRFSAEMPDATLATLKIQPSEPRDSAVYFCASGKDSTYGYTFGSGTRLTVV.